This T cell receptor (beta chain) was recorded in a study of blood T cell repertoires in COVID-19. At the level of the study: PBMCs, B-cell-depleted T cells, or T cells provided the cDNA or gDNA that made up the material.

V gave up 6 bases and J gave up 2 bases; unmatched junction bases: 4. Germline assignment: CDR1 MGHDK and CDR2 SYGVNS. This CDR3 comprises 15 residues. Seattle-derived patients entered the study during active infection and were followed longitudinally. Only in-frame clones appear in the TCRdb table, and some are missing; sequencing was by immunoSEQ multiplex PCR. The sample consists of about 170,000 clones, about 82% of them appearing once. Material for sequencing was peripheral blood. The TCR was taken from an elderly woman with COVID-19, enrolled during active disease. The V call is TRBV25-1, the J call TRBJ1-4; 9 bases agree with TRBD1. CDR3 DNA: TGTGCCAGCAGAACAGGGGGCTCGACTAATGAAAAACTGTTTTTT. Encoded protein: CASRTGGSTNEKLFF.